These 16 T cell receptor beta chains came from one sample sequenced in a study of Ad26.COV2.S vaccination and SARS-CoV-2 variants. Libraries were prepared by immunoSEQ multiplex PCR; TCRdb keeps only in-frame clonotypes and omits some of them. The sample lists 430,000 or so clones, approximately 90% seen once, with 10% to 15% in the top ten. Treatment in this sample: about 20 received Ad26.COV2.S at low or high dose, single or two shots; about 5 received placebo; per-sample allocation not given. Samples came from day 63 after the first vaccine or placebo injection. The sequencing used peripheral blood, collected in a trial of Ad26.COV2.S vaccine versus placebo. These receptors all come from a person between 18 and 65 years old who received the Ad26.COV2.S COVID-19 vaccine or a placebo.

The rearrangement uses TRBV7-2 and TRBJ2-5, with no clear D. Germline loops: CDR1 SGHTA, CDR2 FQGNSA. V was shortened by 3 bases and J by 5 bases, with 10 bases between the two germline ends. The CDR3 consists of 13 residues. CDR3 nucleotides: TGTGCCAGCAGCTTCGCAGGAGCGGAGACCCAGTACTTC. Translating gives CASSFAGAETQYF. The entire variable domain, with the rest obtained from reference TRBV7-2 and TRBJ2-5, is as follows: GAGVSQSPSNKVTEKGKDVELRCDPISGHTALYWYRQSLGQGLEFLIYFQGNSAPDKSGLPSDRFSAERTGGSVSTLTIQRTQQEDSAVYLCASSFAGAETQYFGPGTRLLVL.

The J gene is TRBJ1-2, the V gene TRBV28; no definite D call. Germline values: CDR1 MDHEN, CDR2 SYDVKM. The CDR3 has 15 amino acids. The V gene lost 5 bases and the J gene lost 8 bases, with 21 bases spanning the gap. The CDR3 region is CASSTAPETPPGYTF. CDR3 coding DNA: TGTGCCAGCAGTACCGCCCCCGAAACCCCACCCGGCTACACCTTC.

The chain couples TRBV5-6 to TRBJ1-1, with D possibly matching TRBD1 (5 bases). The CDR3 is made up of 14 amino acids. Germline V gives CDR1 SGHDT, CDR2 YYEEEE. V was clipped by 4 bases and J by 3 bases, with 13 bases between them. Written as DNA, the CDR3 is TGTGCCAGCAGCCCCGACAGTATGTACACTGAAGCTTTCTTT. It encodes CASSPDSMYTEAFF.

The genes are TRBV4-3 and TRBJ2-1; TRBD1 or TRBD2 may be the D gene (5 bases each). From germline, CDR1 is LGHNA and CDR2 YSLEER. The germline V and J ends were trimmed by 1 base and 0 bases, with 13 bases remaining between them. The CDR3 totals 17 residues. The CDR3 protein is CASSQAPGGASYNEQFF. Here the CDR3 DNA reads TGCGCCAGCAGCCAAGCGCCTGGGGGAGCCTCCTACAATGAGCAGTTCTTC.

The chain employs TRBV16 and TRBJ2-1; 9 nucleotides line up with TRBD2. The CDR3 spans 17 residues. Germline V gene sequence: CDR1 KGHSY, CDR2 FQNENV. The trim removed 0 bases at V and 2 bases at J, leaving 5 bases unmatched. The CDR3: CASSQSLLAGTYNEQFF. In DNA form, the CDR3 reads TGTGCCAGCAGCCAATCTTTGCTAGCGGGAACCTACAATGAGCAGTTCTTC. The full variable domain, with the rest looked up from reference TRBV16 and TRBJ2-1, is GEEVAQTPKHLVRGEGQKAKLYCAPIKGHSYVFWYQQVLKNEFKFLISFQNENVFDETGMPKERFSAKCLPNSPCSLEIQATKLEDSAVYFCASSQSLLAGTYNEQFFGPGTRLTVL.

V is TRBV5-5 and J is TRBJ2-7, with 7 bases fitting TRBD2. This CDR3 is 16 amino acids long. Germline loops: CDR1 SGHKS, CDR2 YYEKEE (reference sequence). J lost 3 bases, V lost 3 bases, and 12 bases had no gene match. The CDR3 DNA reads as TGTGCCAGCAGCTCACAACGCTCGCGGGAGATCTACGAGCAGTACTTC. Amino acid sequence: CASSSQRSREIYEQYF.

This clone appeared once. J is TRBJ2-2 and V is TRBV3-1 (or the pseudogene TRBV3-2); D possibly corresponds to TRBD2 (5 bases). V lost 5 bases to trimming and J lost 8 bases, with 12 bases between them. CDR3 length: 13 amino acids. Germline CDR1 and CDR2: LGHDT and YNNKEL (reference sequence). The CDR3 loop reads CASSTRTYGELFF. In nucleotides, the CDR3 is TGTGCCAGCAGCACTCGGACTTATGGGGAGCTGTTTTTT.

This chain links TRBV3-1 (or the pseudogene TRBV3-2) with TRBJ1-1; 9 bases fit TRBD1. V lost 3 bases to trimming and J lost 3 bases; unmatched junction nucleotides: 8. The CDR3 runs to 16 residues. In germline, CDR1 is LGHDT, CDR2 YNNKEL (reference sequence). CDR3: CASSHSGTGSYTEAFF. CDR3 nucleotides: TGTGCCAGCAGCCACTCCGGGACAGGGTCGTACACTGAAGCTTTCTTT.

V is TRBV6-5 and J is TRBJ1-1; D not certain. CDR1 and CDR2 (germline): MNHEY, SVGAGI. Between the trimmed V and J ends, which lost 2 bases and 5 bases, there was a span of 6 bases. The CDR3 spans 12 residues. CDR3: CASSYPLTEAFF. As DNA, the CDR3 is TGTGCCAGCAGTTACCCCCTTACTGAAGCTTTCTTT.

The chain has TRBV3-1 (or the pseudogene TRBV3-2) and TRBJ2-2; the match to TRBD2 covers 10 bases. CDR1 LGHDT and CDR2 YNNKEL come from the germline V gene (reference sequence). The CDR3 spans 15 residues. Trimming removed 2 bases from V and 5 bases from J; junction bases left unmatched: 2. The chain's CDR3 is CASSQRTSGTGELFF. CDR3 nucleotides: TGTGCCAGCAGCCAACGGACTAGCGGAACCGGGGAGCTGTTTTTT.

The chain has TRBV6-2 or TRBV6-3 and TRBJ1-1, with D tentatively TRBD1 (5 bases). Germline V CDR1 and CDR2: MNHEY, SVGEGT. With 1 base removed from V and 8 bases from J, the gap between germline ends came to 14 bases. The CDR3 covers 14 residues. The CDR3 coding sequence is TGTGCCAGCAGTTACTTCGGGCCCGGGGGGGAAGCTTTCTTT. The encoded protein is CASSYFGPGGEAFF.

The V call is TRBV18, the J call TRBJ1-5; D uncertain. This CDR3 is built from 16 residues. Germline CDR1 reads KGHSH; CDR2 reads LQKENI. Trimming left V 0 bases short and J 6 bases short, with 15 bases between. The CDR3 bases are TGTGCCAGCTCACCACCGGAAGGTTCTCGTCCTCAGCCCCAGCATTTT. Translated: CASSPPEGSRPQPQHF.

This clone was seen just once. Here the CDR3 DNA reads TGTGCCAGCACAAGAACTAGGGACTTACGTAGTCCCGAAAAACTGTTTTTT. This encodes CASTRTRDLRSPEKLFF. The V call is TRBV19, the J call TRBJ1-4, with D perhaps TRBD1 (5 bases). The CDR3 is 17 residues long. Germline-derived CDR1 and CDR2 are LNHDA and SQIVND (reference sequence). V was cut by 9 bases and J by 8 bases, with 28 bases left in between.

Here the CDR3 reads CASSQPGQGADRSYEQYF. CDR3 nucleotide sequence: TGTGCCAGCAGTCAACCGGGACAGGGGGCCGATAGGTCCTACGAGCAGTACTTC. The chain couples TRBV28 to TRBJ2-7; 12 nucleotides line up with TRBD1. CDR1 and CDR2 from the germline V gene are MDHEN and SYDVKM. The V and J ends lost 5 bases and 1 base, in that order; junction bases with no gene match: 12. This CDR3 is built from 18 residues.

The genes are TRBV19 and TRBJ1-5; 8 nucleotides agree with TRBD1. Germline CDR1 reads LNHDA; CDR2 reads SQIVND (reference sequence). The CDR3 runs to 13 residues. V shed 6 bases and J 9 bases; nucleotides not matched to a gene: 7. The CDR3 bases are TGTGCCAGTAGCCCCGGCACAGGGGGGCCCCAGCATTTT. It codes for CASSPGTGGPQHF.

The chain combines TRBV6-5 with TRBJ1-2; D ambiguous. With 6 bases removed from V and 4 bases from J, the gap between germline ends came to 12 bases. Germline V lookup: CDR1 MNHEY, CDR2 SVGAGI. This CDR3 has 13 amino acids. CDR3 amino acids: CASSSQQGYGYTF. CDR3 DNA: TGTGCCAGCAGCTCCCAGCAAGGCTATGGCTACACCTTC.